This T cell receptor (beta chain) came from a study of cytomegalovirus exposure and HLA in healthy donors. This PCR relied on a set of 60 Vbeta primers and 13 Jbeta primers. The assay was immunoSEQ multiplex PCR, and TCRdb's table has in-frame clones only and misses some. The sample holds around 110,000 clones, 65% to 80% seen once. This clone was seen once. CDR3 length equals 15 residues. Germline loops: CDR1 MDHEN, CDR2 SYDVKM. With 3 bases clipped from V and 0 bases from J, the junction kept 3 bases outside the gene matches. The clonotype comes from a woman aged 45 to 65 in good health and CMV-seropositive. The rearrangement links TRBV28 to TRBJ2-3, with TRBD1 matching over 7 bases. The sample was PBMCs. CDR3 protein: CASSLGQRSTDTQYF. DNA of the CDR3: TGTGCCAGCAGTTTGGGACAGAGAAGCACAGATACGCAGTATTTT.